The 5 T cell receptor beta chains below were found in one sample sequenced in a study of blood T cell repertoires in COVID-19. Libraries were prepared by immunoSEQ multiplex PCR; TCRdb keeps only in-frame clonotypes and omits some of them. Of fewer than 400,000 clones in the sample, under 90% were seen once. The specimen sequenced was peripheral blood. These receptors came from a woman in her twenties or thirties with COVID-19, enrolled during active disease.

This clone has just one count. The rearrangement links TRBV18 to TRBJ2-3; TRBD1 matches at 7 bases. Germline loops: CDR1 KGHSH, CDR2 LQKENI. With 0 bases clipped from V and 3 bases from J, the junction kept 6 bases outside the gene matches. CDR3 length: 16 amino acids. The CDR3: CASSPPKGAQTDTQYF. The CDR3 DNA reads as TGTGCCAGCTCACCACCGAAGGGGGCGCAGACAGATACGCAGTATTTT.

This clone was counted a single time. The V and J genes are TRBV20-1 and TRBJ1-6; D is ambiguous. This CDR3 has 13 amino acids. Germline V gives CDR1 DFQATT, CDR2 SNEGSKA (reference sequence). The ends were cut back, 3 bases at V and 5 bases at J, with 8 bases in the middle. The CDR3: CSASTGNNSPLHF. The CDR3 DNA follows: TGCAGTGCTAGTACCGGGAATAATTCACCCCTCCACTTT.

This chain joins TRBV11-1 and TRBJ2-7; D unresolved. The CDR3 is 15 amino acids. The V end was cut by 1 base, the J end by 0 bases, with 10 bases between. Germline CDR1 reads SGHAT; CDR2 reads FQDESV (reference sequence). The DNA for the CDR3 is TGTGCCAGCAGCTTAGGGCTTTCCTCCTCCTACGAGCAGTACTTC. Translated: CASSLGLSSSYEQYF.

The CDR3 region has the DNA TGTGCCACCAAGACTAGCGGGAGTGGGAATGAGCAGTTCTTC. Translating it yields CATKTSGSGNEQFF. This chain links TRBV24-1 with TRBJ2-1; 12 bases fit TRBD2. There are 14 residues in the CDR3. Trimming cost V 8 bases and J 7 bases; bases outside gene matches: 5. The germline gives CDR1 KGHDR, CDR2 SFDVKD.

This chain connects TRBV7-9 to TRBJ1-6; D gene ambiguous. This CDR3 comprises 17 residues. Germline V CDR1 and CDR2: SEHNR, FQNEAQ (reference sequence). Between the trimmed V and J ends, which lost 0 bases and 6 bases, there was a span of 15 bases. The CDR3 coding sequence is TGTGCCAGCAGCTTAGCCTCGCTCCTGACTATTAATTCACCCCTCCACTTT. Its translation is CASSLASLLTINSPLHF.